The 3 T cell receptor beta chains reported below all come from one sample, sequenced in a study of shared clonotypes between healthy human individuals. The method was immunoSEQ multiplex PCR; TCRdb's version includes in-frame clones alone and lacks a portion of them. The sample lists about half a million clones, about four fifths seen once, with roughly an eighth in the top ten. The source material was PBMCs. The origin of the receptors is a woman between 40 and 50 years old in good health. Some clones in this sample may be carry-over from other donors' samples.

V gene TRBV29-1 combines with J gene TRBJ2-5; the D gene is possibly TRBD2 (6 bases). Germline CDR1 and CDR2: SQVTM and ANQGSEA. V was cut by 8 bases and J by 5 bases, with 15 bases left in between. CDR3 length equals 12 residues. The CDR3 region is CSTGLEMETQYF. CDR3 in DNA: TGCAGCACGGGACTTGAGATGGAGACCCAGTACTTC.

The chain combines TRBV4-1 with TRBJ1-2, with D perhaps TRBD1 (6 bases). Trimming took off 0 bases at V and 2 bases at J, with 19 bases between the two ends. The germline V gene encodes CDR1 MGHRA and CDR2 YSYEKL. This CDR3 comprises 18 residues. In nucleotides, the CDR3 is TGCGCCAGCAGCCAAGATCGGACAGACCTATTTTCCAACTATGGCTACACCTTC. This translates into CASSQDRTDLFSNYGYTF.

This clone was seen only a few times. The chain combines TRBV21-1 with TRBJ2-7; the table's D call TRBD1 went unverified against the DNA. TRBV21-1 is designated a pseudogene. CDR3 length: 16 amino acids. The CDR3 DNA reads TGTGCCAGCAGCAAAGGGGTGGACAGGAGCTCCTACGAGCAGTACTTC. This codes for CASSKGVDRSSYEQYF.